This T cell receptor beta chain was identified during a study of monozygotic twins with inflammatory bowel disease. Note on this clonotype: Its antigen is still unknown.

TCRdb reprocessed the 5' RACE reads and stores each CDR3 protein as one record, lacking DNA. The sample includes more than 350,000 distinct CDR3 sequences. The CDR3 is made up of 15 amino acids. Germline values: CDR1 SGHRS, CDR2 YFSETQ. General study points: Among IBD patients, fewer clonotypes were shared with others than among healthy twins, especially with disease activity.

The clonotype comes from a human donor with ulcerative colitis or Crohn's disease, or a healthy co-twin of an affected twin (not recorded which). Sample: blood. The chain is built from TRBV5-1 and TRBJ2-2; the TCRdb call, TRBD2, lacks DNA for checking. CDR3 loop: CASSLGPRGTGELFF.